Shown below are 27 T cell receptor beta chains from a single sample sequenced in a study of shared clonotypes between healthy human individuals. In the naive CD8 group, cells lacked CD45RO and were positively selected for CCR7, so terminally differentiated effector memory CD45RA+ cells were left out. Assay used: immunoSEQ multiplex PCR; TCRdb lists only in-frame clones, some missing. The sample holds about 870,000 clones, over 90% seen once. The sequencing input was naive CD8+ T cells sorted from blood. The receptors were gathered from a man aged 30-40 years in good health.

This clone showed up just a few times. The V call is TRBV5-6, the J call TRBJ2-6, with TRBD1 matching over 7 bases. The CDR3 loop spans 16 amino acids. Losses at the gene ends were 3 bases for V and 2 bases for J; bases not matched to a gene: 5. The germline CDR1 and CDR2 sequences are SGHDT and YYEEEE. The DNA of the CDR3 is TGTGCCAGCAGCTCGATCGACAGGGCTGGGGCCAACGTCCTGACTTTC. Amino acid sequence: CASSSIDRAGANVLTF.

A note on this clone: The sample holds other DNA sequences that translate to the same CDR3. This sequence joins TRBV5-6 and TRBJ2-2, with unresolved D. This CDR3 contains 13 residues. Germline CDR1 is SGHDT and CDR2 is YYEEEE. V lost 2 bases to trimming and J lost 1 base, with 3 bases between them. The CDR3 region has the DNA TGTGCCAGCAGCTTTTTGAACACCGGGGAGCTGTTTTTT. Translation gives CASSFLNTGELFF. Supplemented by reference TRBV5-6 and TRBJ2-2, the full variable domain reads DAGVTQSPTHLIKTRGQQVTLRCSPKSGHDTVSWYQQALGQGPQFIFQYYEEEERQRGNFPDRFSGHQFPNYSSELNVNALLLGDSALYLCASSFLNTGELFFGEGSRLTVL.

The chain is built from TRBV28 and TRBJ2-2, with 14 bases matching TRBD2. After removal of 5 bases from V and 8 bases from J, the junction contained 16 bases not matched to a gene. From germline, CDR1 is MDHEN and CDR2 SYDVKM. This CDR3 comprises 19 residues. CDR3 bases: TGTGCCAGCAGTCCCATCCCCCGAGCGACTAGCGGGAGGGTGGGGGAGCTGTTTTTT. This gives the protein CASSPIPRATSGRVGELFF.

The V call is TRBV30, the J call TRBJ2-6, with D possibly being TRBD2 (5 bases). The V gene's germline CDR1 is GTSNPN and CDR2 SVGIG (reference sequence). CDR3 length: 17 residues. V was pared by 3 bases and J by 1 base, with 16 bases between. Here the CDR3 DNA reads TGTGCCTGGAGCGGGATCCCGGCCGGGTCTGGGGCCAACGTCCTGACTTTC. This codes for CAWSGIPAGSGANVLTF. The full variable domain, rest sourced from reference TRBV30 and TRBJ2-6, is SQTIHQWPATLVQPVGSPLSLECTVEGTSNPNLYWYRQAAGRGLQLLFYSVGIGQISSEVPQNLSASRPQDRQFILSSKKLLLSDSGFYLCAWSGIPAGSGANVLTFGAGSRLTVL.

The chain recombines TRBV27 with TRBJ1-5; D not certain. The ends were cut back, 5 bases at V and 4 bases at J, with 9 bases in the middle. The germline gives CDR1 MNHEY, CDR2 SMNVEV (reference sequence). The CDR3 has 13 amino acids. The CDR3 region is CASSPLLNQPQHF. In DNA form, the CDR3 reads TGTGCCAGCAGTCCACTCCTGAATCAGCCCCAGCATTTT.

This sequence joins TRBV23-1 and TRBJ2-7; maybe TRBD1 (5 bases). TRBV23-1 is designated an ORF whose function remains uncertain. The length of the CDR3 is 15 residues. With 6 bases removed from V and 3 bases from J, the gap between germline ends came to 18 bases. CDR3: CASSRSSDSDYEQYF. For the CDR3, the DNA is TGCGCCAGCAGCCGAAGCAGCGACAGTGACTACGAGCAGTACTTC.

The chain couples TRBV12-5 to TRBJ2-1; D may correspond to TRBD1 or TRBD2 (6 bases each). The CDR3 has 18 residues. From germline, CDR1 is LGHNT and CDR2 FRNRAP. The V end lost 1 base, the J end lost 9 bases, and 25 bases lay between the germline ends. The CDR3 is CASGLGEAYREGRGEQFF. The CDR3 nucleotides are TGTGCTAGTGGTTTGGGGGAGGCTTACAGGGAAGGTCGGGGTGAGCAGTTCTTC.

This chain uses TRBV27 with TRBJ2-7; 12 nucleotides match TRBD1. This CDR3 has 15 residues. Germline V CDR1 and CDR2: MNHEY, SMNVEV (reference sequence). V was pared by 7 bases and J by 5 bases, with 9 bases of the junction left unmatched. The CDR3: CASKPGQGAVNEQYF. CDR3 DNA sequence: TGTGCCAGCAAACCGGGACAGGGGGCGGTCAACGAGCAGTACTTC.

This chain joins TRBV12-5 and TRBJ2-3; no definite D call. The V and J ends lost 7 bases and 2 bases respectively, with 10 bases between them. The CDR3 is 13 amino acids. Germline CDR1 reads LGHNT; CDR2 reads FRNRAP. The CDR3 coding sequence is TGTGCTAGTGCTGGCAGTGACACAGATACGCAGTATTTT. It encodes CASAGSDTDTQYF.

A single count supports this clone. V usage is TRBV7-3 and J usage is TRBJ2-3, with TRBD2 matching 8 bases. The CDR3 runs 16 residues. The trim removed 6 bases at V and 4 bases at J, leaving 12 bases unmatched. In germline, CDR1 is SGHTA, CDR2 FQGTGA. CDR3 in amino acids: CASSHTSGSGSDTQYF. CDR3 DNA: TGTGCCAGCAGTCATACGAGCGGGAGTGGGTCAGATACGCAGTATTTT.

CDR3 in amino acids: CASSALLSRSYNEQFF. The CDR3 nucleotides read TGTGCCAGCAGCGCCCTTTTGAGCAGGTCCTACAATGAGCAGTTCTTC. The V gene is TRBV7-9, the J gene TRBJ2-1; D uncertain. The length of the CDR3 is 16 residues. Germline CDR1 is SEHNR and CDR2 is FQNEAQ (reference sequence). V was cut by 5 bases and J by 1 base, with 15 bases left in between.

The chain employs TRBV6-1 and TRBJ1-2; D call uncertain. Germline CDR1 is MNHNS and CDR2 is SASEGT. Trimming left V 0 bases short and J 4 bases short, with 15 bases between. CDR3 length equals 16 residues. The CDR3 nucleotides are TGTGCCAGCAGTGAAGCCATCGACTTCCTGGGCTATGGCTACACCTTC. Translation: CASSEAIDFLGYGYTF.

V is TRBV7-9 and J is TRBJ2-1; tentatively, D is TRBD2 (5 bases). This CDR3 is built from 11 residues. Trimming took 8 bases from V and 10 from J, leaving 12 bases between them. Per the germline V gene, CDR1 is SEHNR and CDR2 is FQNEAQ (reference sequence). The CDR3 DNA reads as TGTGCCAGCGGTCCACGGAGGGAGCAGTTCTTC. Translating it yields CASGPRREQFF.

The chain carries TRBV29-1 and TRBJ2-5; 8 bases fit TRBD2. CDR1 is SQVTM and CDR2 is ANQGSEA in the germline V gene. V trimming: 7 bases; J trimming: 3 bases; junction bases outside the gene matches: 10. CDR3 size: 14 residues. The CDR3 loop reads CSADPAGEEETQYF. CDR3 bases: TGCAGCGCTGACCCAGCGGGAGAGGAAGAGACCCAGTACTTC.

A single count supports this clone. J is TRBJ1-1 and V is TRBV29-1; perhaps TRBD1 as D (5 bases). Trimming cost V 7 bases and J 5 bases, with 14 bases left between them. Germline CDR1 and CDR2: SQVTM and ANQGSEA. The CDR3 is 12 residues long. CDR3 amino acids: CSAQGRRTEAFF. CDR3 in DNA: TGCAGCGCCCAGGGAAGGAGGACTGAAGCTTTCTTT.

This clone was observed at least ten times. This chain links TRBV6-4 with TRBJ2-1; 12 bases line up with TRBD2. Germline V gene sequence: CDR1 MRHNA, CDR2 SNTAGT. The CDR3 has 15 amino acids. V shed 4 bases, J shed 5 bases, and the junction held 3 bases outside the gene matches. The CDR3 reads CASSVTSGSNNEQFF. The CDR3 DNA reads TGTGCCAGCAGTGTGACTAGCGGGAGTAACAATGAGCAGTTCTTC.

The V and J genes are TRBV15 and TRBJ2-3; D may correspond to TRBD1 or TRBD2 (6 bases each). The germline gives CDR1 LNHNV, CDR2 YYDKDF (reference sequence). The CDR3 has 17 amino acids. The V end was cut by 4 bases, the J end by 5 bases, with 22 bases between. The CDR3 sequence is CATSTRAPGASGDTQYF. CDR3 nucleotide sequence: TGTGCCACCAGCACCCGAGCCCCGGGGGCCTCCGGAGATACGCAGTATTTT.

This chain joins TRBV7-9 and TRBJ2-2, with 7 bases aligning to TRBD2. CDR3 length: 16 amino acids. V lost 1 base, J lost 7 bases, and 9 bases stayed unmatched. Germline CDR1 is SEHNR and CDR2 is FQNEAQ (reference sequence). This chain's CDR3 is CASSLESGLEIGELFF. CDR3 nucleotides: TGTGCCAGCAGCTTAGAGTCTGGACTAGAAATCGGGGAGCTGTTTTTT.

This chain joins TRBV7-8 and TRBJ2-1; 7 positions agree with TRBD2. CDR1 is SGHVS, CDR2 FQNEAQ, per germline. V was clipped by 2 bases and J by 8 bases; unmatched bases: 6. This CDR3 is built from 14 residues. The CDR3 protein is CASSLRGRGDEQFF. CDR3 nucleotides: TGTGCCAGCAGCTTACGCGGGAGAGGCGATGAGCAGTTCTTC. Variable domain in full (rest from reference TRBV7-8 and TRBJ2-1): GAGVSQSPRYKVAKRGQDVALRCDPISGHVSLFWYQQALGQGPEFLTYFQNEAQLDKSGLPSDRFFAERPEGSVSTLKIQRTQQEDSAVYLCASSLRGRGDEQFFGPGTRLTVL.

The V call is TRBV7-9, the J call TRBJ2-3, with TRBD1 matching 8 bases. This CDR3 has 16 amino acids. CDR1 SEHNR and CDR2 FQNEAQ come from the germline V gene (reference sequence). Trimming at V came to 6 bases and at J to 2 bases, leaving 10 bases not matched to a gene. This CDR3 reads CASRSGTGIPTDTQYF. The CDR3 DNA reads as TGTGCCAGCAGATCCGGGACAGGCATTCCCACAGATACGCAGTATTTT.

This sequence joins TRBV7-8 and TRBJ1-3, with 11 bases fitting TRBD1. Germline V gives CDR1 SGHVS, CDR2 FQNEAQ. This CDR3 has 16 residues. The junction had 6 bases not matched to a gene; V was cut back by 4 bases and J by 4 bases. CDR3 loop: CASSSRTGGTGNTIYF. The CDR3 bases are TGTGCCAGCAGCTCCCGGACAGGGGGCACCGGAAACACCATATATTTT.

This chain uses TRBV30 with TRBJ1-3; D uncertain. The CDR3 spans 13 residues. Germline CDR1 and CDR2: GTSNPN and SVGIG (reference sequence). The V end lost 2 bases, the J end lost 0 bases, and 5 bases lay between the germline ends. The CDR3 reads CAWSPRSGNTIYF. Written as DNA, the CDR3 is TGTGCCTGGAGTCCCCGCTCTGGAAACACCATATATTTT.

This chain uses TRBV29-1 with TRBJ2-7; 9 bases fit TRBD2. The CDR3 consists of 14 residues. Germline trimming cut 6 bases from V and 4 bases from J; bases unmatched to any gene: 10. Germline V lookup: CDR1 SQVTM, CDR2 ANQGSEA. The CDR3 here is CSVRGLAGMYEQYF. The CDR3 coding sequence is TGCAGCGTCCGGGGGCTAGCGGGGATGTACGAGCAGTACTTC.

The V gene is TRBV25-1, the J gene TRBJ2-7; D may be TRBD1 or TRBD2 (5 bases each). V lost 8 bases and J lost 5, with 16 bases in between. The V gene's germline CDR1 is MGHDK and CDR2 SYGVNS. The CDR3 consists of 13 residues. CDR3 in DNA: TGTGCCAGCCTTGGGGGAACCCTCGACGAGCAGTACTTC. Protein: CASLGGTLDEQYF.

J is TRBJ2-1 and V is TRBV6-5; TRBD2 might be the D (5 bases). There are 13 residues in the CDR3. Germline V CDR1 and CDR2: MNHEY, SVGAGI. V lost 5 bases to trimming and J lost 9 bases, with 14 bases between them. The CDR3 DNA follows: TGTGCCAGCAGTCCCGAGGGAGCTCCTGAGCAGTTCTTC. Its translation is CASSPEGAPEQFF.

This clone was detected once. Its ends do not fully match the called genes, so a read error is possible. The chain is built from TRBV7-9 and TRBJ2-3; TRBD2 matches 12 bases. Germline values: CDR1 SEHNR, CDR2 FQNEAQ (reference sequence). The CDR3 runs to 16 residues. The CDR3 bases are TGTGCCAGCAGCCTAGCGGGAGGGCCGGGGACAGATACGCAGTATTTT. Translation gives CASSLAGGPGTDTQYF.

This clone has more than one count but fewer than ten. The V gene is TRBV27, the J gene TRBJ1-5; D unresolved. The CDR3 is made up of 14 amino acids. Trimming removed 6 bases from V and 4 bases from J, with 13 bases in between. Per germline, CDR1 MNHEY and CDR2 SMNVEV (reference sequence). Here the CDR3 reads CASSPGRQNQPQHF. The DNA of the CDR3 is TGTGCCAGCAGCCCCGGGCGGCAGAATCAGCCCCAGCATTTT.